This entry lists 32 T cell receptor beta chains sequenced from one sample in a study of regulatory T cells in long-lasting Graves disease. Time point described: newly diagnosed GD, antithyroid drugs for less than 3 months. Following extraction of RNA from PBMCs, that RNA was used to make the TCR library. Arm-PCR of CDR3 regions with iRepertoire HTBI primers generated TCR beta libraries. TCRdb analysed the multiplex PCR reads with MiXCR anew, one entry per CDR3 protein. This sample has fewer than 650,000 distinct CDR3 sequences, with around 15% found just once. These records were also assigned to another study, of T cells in Graves' hyperthyroidism and ophthalmopathy.

Sequencing used peripheral blood mononuclear cells (PBMCs), obtained at new diagnosis, from a patient treated with antithyroid drugs. These receptor sequences come from a woman aged 25-40 years with Graves disease.

This clonotype was counted only a few times. The V gene is TRBV6-1, the J gene TRBJ2-1; 11 nucleotides line up with TRBD2. Germline V CDR1 and CDR2: MNHNS, SASEGT. Trimming cost V 6 bases and J 2 bases; bases outside gene matches: 6. The CDR3 length is 16 residues. The CDR3 bases are TGTGCCAGCAGCCCCGGGACTAGCGGCCCCTACAATGAGCAGTTCTTC. This gives the protein CASSPGTSGPYNEQFF.

The rearrangement uses TRBV11-2 and TRBJ2-3, with TRBD2 identical over 14 bases. This CDR3 region has 17 residues. Germline CDR1 and CDR2: SGHAT and FQNNGV. The trim removed 4 bases at V and 4 bases at J, leaving 7 bases unmatched. As DNA, the CDR3 is TGTGCCAGCAGCTCCCCCGGGACTAGCGGGAGCTCAGATACGCAGTATTTT. Protein product: CASSSPGTSGSSDTQYF.

This clonotype came up a few times. V and J are TRBV5-1 and TRBJ2-1; 9 nucleotides match TRBD2. The trim removed 4 bases at V and 5 bases at J, leaving 10 bases unmatched. The CDR3 contains 16 residues. Germline V CDR1 and CDR2: SGHRS, YFSETQ. The CDR3 nucleotides are TGCGCCAGCAGCCCGCCCTGGGTAGCGGGAGACAATGAGCAGTTCTTC. This sequence encodes CASSPPWVAGDNEQFF. The variable domain in full, with the rest retrieved from reference TRBV5-1 and TRBJ2-1, is KAGVTQTPRYLIKTRGQQVTLSCSPISGHRSVSWYQQTPGQGLQFLFEYFSETQRNKGNFPGRFSGRQFSNSRSEMNVSTLELGDSALYLCASSPPWVAGDNEQFFGPGTRLTVL.

In this sample, this clonotype turned up a few times. V gene TRBV24-1 combines with J gene TRBJ2-1; D not certain. The CDR3 contains 17 residues. Trimming shortened V by 2 bases and J by 0 bases, and 13 bases separated the two germline ends. From germline, CDR1 is KGHDR and CDR2 SFDVKD. The CDR3 sequence: CATSDSQMGGSYNEQFF. In DNA, the CDR3 is TGTGCCACCAGTGATTCCCAAATGGGTGGCTCCTACAATGAGCAGTTCTTC.

There are many counts of this clonotype. V is TRBV7-2 and J is TRBJ1-2; 8 bases match TRBD1. V was pared by 1 base and J by 5 bases, with 6 bases of the junction left unmatched. The length of the CDR3 is 15 residues. Germline loops: CDR1 SGHTA, CDR2 FQGNSA. The CDR3 DNA sequence: TGTGCCAGCAGCTTAGTGGGGGGACAGGAGTATGGCTACACCTTC. As protein: CASSLVGGQEYGYTF.

In this sample, this clonotype turned up many times. V is TRBV6-1 and J is TRBJ1-6; TRBD1 matches 9 bases. The CDR3 has 15 amino acids. Germline loops: CDR1 MNHNS, CDR2 SASEGT. The V and J ends lost 6 bases and 11 bases, in that order; junction bases with no gene match: 11. CDR3 protein: CASSLGQGPGAPLHF. The CDR3 nucleotides read TGTGCCAGCAGCTTGGGACAGGGCCCGGGGGCACCCCTCCACTTT.

The rearrangement links TRBV18 to TRBJ2-3, with 7 bases fitting TRBD1. CDR3 size: 15 residues. Looked up from germline, CDR1 is KGHSH and CDR2 is LQKENI. The trim removed 3 bases at V and 4 bases at J, leaving 7 bases unmatched. The CDR3 DNA reads as TGTGCCAGCTCACCCCCGATTCAGGGGGCAGATACGCAGTATTTT. Its protein is CASSPPIQGADTQYF.

This clonotype has a count of ten or more. This chain joins TRBV28 and TRBJ2-5; TRBD2 aligns across 8 bases. Trimming cost V 6 bases and J 1 base; bases outside gene matches: 10. Germline CDR1 is MDHEN and CDR2 is SYDVKM. The CDR3 has 16 amino acids. The CDR3 region has the DNA TGTGCCAGCAGCCCGGAGTGGCTAGCGGGCCAAGAGACCCAGTACTTC. It codes for CASSPEWLAGQETQYF.

J is TRBJ1-2 and V is TRBV9, with no clear D. Trimming took off 0 bases at V and 8 bases at J, with 11 bases between the two ends. The CDR3 runs 13 residues. Germline CDR1 is SGDLS and CDR2 is YYNGEE. The CDR3 nucleotides read TGTGCCAGCAGCGTAGAGTGGCGGTTCGGCTACACCTTC. Its protein product is CASSVEWRFGYTF.

This clonotype has at least ten counts. The chain joins TRBV12-3 or TRBV12-4 to TRBJ1-5, with 9 bases lining up with TRBD1. V gave up 5 bases and J gave up 6 bases; unmatched junction bases: 5. CDR3 length: 14 amino acids. CDR3 region: CASSLEDRGQPQHF. CDR3 DNA: TGTGCCAGCAGTCTAGAGGACAGGGGTCAGCCCCAGCATTTT.

This clonotype showed up many times. The rearrangement links TRBV2 to TRBJ2-2; 9 nucleotides agree with TRBD1. Germline V lookup: CDR1 SNHLY, CDR2 FYNNEI. Trimming took 6 bases from V and 6 from J; bases not matched to a gene: 8. CDR3 size: 15 residues. The CDR3 is CASRTGTGIAGELFF. As DNA, the CDR3 is TGTGCCAGCAGAACGGGGACAGGGATTGCCGGGGAGCTGTTTTTT.

This clonotype was detected a few times. This chain uses TRBV12-3 or TRBV12-4 with TRBJ1-6, with TRBD1 matching 7 bases. V lost 6 bases to trimming and J lost 10 bases; unmatched junction nucleotides: 12. This CDR3 has 15 residues. The CDR3 DNA reads as TGTGCCAGCAGAACGGGACAGCGAGCAGGCTCACCCCTCCACTTT. Its translation: CASRTGQRAGSPLHF.

This clonotype was seen a few times. V gene TRBV3-1 combines with J gene TRBJ2-1, with D tentatively TRBD2 (6 bases). The CDR3 is 13 residues long. Germline V gene lookup returns CDR1 LGHDT and CDR2 YNNKEL (reference sequence). The V gene lost 4 bases and the J gene lost 6 bases, with 10 bases spanning the gap. CDR3 sequence reads: CASSRGTVNEQFF. CDR3 DNA: TGTGCCAGCAGCCGCGGGACGGTCAATGAGCAGTTCTTC.

Note on this clonotype: A read error is the likely source, as a far larger clone sits one nucleotide away. The V call is TRBV7-2, the J call TRBJ2-1; D unresolved. Germline CDR1 reads SGHTA; CDR2 reads FQGNSA. Trimming took off 1 base at V and 10 bases at J, with 11 bases between the two ends. The CDR3 extends over 13 amino acids. CDR3 amino acids: CASSLEVAYEQFF. As DNA, the CDR3 is TGTGCCAGCAGCTTAGAGGTCGCCTACGAGCAGTTCTTC.

This clonotype appeared a few times. This rearrangement joins TRBV14 to TRBJ2-1; 11 bases agree with TRBD2. This CDR3 is built from 16 residues. Germline V gene lookup returns CDR1 SGHDN and CDR2 FVKESK. Losses at the gene ends were 4 bases for V and 10 bases for J; bases not matched to a gene: 12. CDR3 amino acids: CASSRALAGAGGEQFF. The CDR3 nucleotides read TGTGCCAGCAGCCGAGCACTAGCGGGAGCCGGCGGGGAGCAGTTCTTC.

This clonotype was counted a few times. The chain combines TRBV30 with TRBJ1-3, with D tentatively TRBD1 (5 bases). Germline V gene lookup returns CDR1 GTSNPN and CDR2 SVGIG (reference sequence). The ends were cut back, 1 base at V and 0 bases at J, with 13 bases in the middle. The CDR3 contains 16 residues. CDR3: CAWSAGGGASGNTIYF. As DNA, the CDR3 is TGTGCCTGGAGTGCCGGGGGAGGGGCCTCTGGAAACACCATATATTTT.

The chain uses TRBV20-1 and TRBJ2-1; D might be TRBD1 or TRBD2, each matching 5 bases. The CDR3 is 16 amino acids. Germline-derived CDR1 and CDR2 are DFQATT and SNEGSKA (reference sequence). The V end lost 4 bases, the J end lost 6 bases, and 22 bases lay between the germline ends. CDR3 in DNA: TGCAGTGCTAAACCTGAGGGGTCCGTGAGCGGCAATGAGCAGTTCTTC. This translates into CSAKPEGSVSGNEQFF.

This clonotype was found many times. The gene calls are TRBV7-9 and TRBJ2-1; D gene unclear. The CDR3 length is 11 residues. V gave up 5 bases and J gave up 8 bases, with 7 bases separating them. Germline V gene data show CDR1 as SEHNR and CDR2 as FQNEAQ (reference sequence). The chain's CDR3 is CASSALDEQFF. The DNA of the CDR3 is TGTGCCAGCAGCGCCTTGGATGAGCAGTTCTTC. The whole variable domain, remainder taken from reference TRBV7-9 and TRBJ2-1, is DTGVSQNPRHKITKRGQNVTFRCDPISEHNRLYWYRQTLGQGPEFLTYFQNEAQLEKSRLLSDRFSAERPKGSFSTLEIQRTEQGDSAMYLCASSALDEQFFGPGTRLTVL.

This clonotype was seen more than once but under ten times. The gene calls are TRBV9 and TRBJ2-3; 9 bases map to TRBD2. The ends lost 0 bases at V and 0 bases at J; junction bases unmatched: 8. CDR3 length: 18 amino acids. Germline CDR1 and CDR2: SGDLS and YYNGEE. In DNA form, the CDR3 reads TGTGCCAGCAGCGTAGGATTTAGCGGGAGTGCTAGCACAGATACGCAGTATTTT. Translating gives CASSVGFSGSASTDTQYF.

This clonotype has at least ten counts. V is TRBV3-1 and J is TRBJ2-7; 10 bases are a match to TRBD2. In germline, CDR1 is LGHDT, CDR2 YNNKEL (reference sequence). The CDR3 covers 15 residues. Germline trimming cut 0 bases from V and 3 bases from J; bases unmatched to any gene: 2. CDR3 nucleotides: TGTGCCAGCAGCCAAGAGGTAGCGGGGGGCTACGAGCAGTACTTC. The encoded protein is CASSQEVAGGYEQYF.

This clonotype occurred a few times. The chain carries TRBV6-2 or TRBV6-3 and TRBJ2-3; D ambiguous. The ends were cut back, 2 bases at V and 2 bases at J, with 8 bases in the middle. The CDR3 consists of 14 residues. Germline CDR1 MNHEY, CDR2 SVGEGT. The CDR3 coding sequence is TGTGCCAGCAGTTACGGGCAGAACACAGATACGCAGTATTTT. Its protein product is CASSYGQNTDTQYF.

The sample holds many counts of this clonotype. The chain has TRBV28 and TRBJ2-1; 9 bases are a match to TRBD2. Losses at the gene ends were 4 bases for V and 2 bases for J; bases not matched to a gene: 3. The CDR3 sequence is 15 residues long. Germline CDR1 is MDHEN and CDR2 is SYDVKM. The CDR3 DNA is TGTGCCAGCAGTTCGTCTAGCGGGGCCTACAATGAGCAGTTCTTC. Amino acid sequence: CASSSSSGAYNEQFF. Looking up the rest from reference TRBV28 and TRBJ2-1 gives the full variable domain: DVKVTQSSRYLVKRTGEKVFLECVQDMDHENMFWYRQDPGLGLRLIYFSYDVKMKEKGDIPEGYSVSREKKERFSLILESASTNQTSMYLCASSSSSGAYNEQFFGPGTRLTVL.

This clonotype was recorded at least ten times. This rearrangement joins TRBV11-2 to TRBJ2-5, with TRBD1 identical over 10 bases. CDR3 size: 14 residues. CDR1 SGHAT and CDR2 FQNNGV come from the germline V gene. V lost 4 bases to trimming and J lost 5 bases; unmatched junction nucleotides: 4. DNA for the CDR3: TGTGCCAGCAGCTCCCGGACAGGGGGGGAGACCCAGTACTTC. This translates into CASSSRTGGETQYF.

This clonotype was observed many times. The chain combines TRBV28 with TRBJ2-1; 10 nucleotides match TRBD2. Germline V CDR1 and CDR2: MDHEN, SYDVKM. With V trimmed by 8 bases and J by 6 bases, 7 bases remained unmatched. The CDR3 extends over 14 amino acids. CDR3 residues: CASLPAGGANEQFF. CDR3 in DNA: TGTGCCAGCCTACCAGCGGGAGGGGCCAATGAGCAGTTCTTC.

The CDR3 bases are TGCGCCAGCAGCTTGGTGTCTGCGGGACAGAAAGTCTGCGAGCAGTACTTC. Its translation is CASSLVSAGQKVCEQYF. The chain combines TRBV5-1 with TRBJ2-7, with D perhaps TRBD1 (7 bases). This CDR3 is built from 17 residues. V lost 0 bases and J 6 bases, leaving 22 bases between the germline ends. Germline V gives CDR1 SGHRS, CDR2 YFSETQ.

The rearrangement uses TRBV29-1 and TRBJ2-5, with D unresolved. The CDR3 spans 11 residues. The V and J ends lost 4 bases and 5 bases respectively, with 8 bases between them. Germline CDR1 SQVTM, CDR2 ANQGSEA. CDR3 nucleotides: TGCAGCGTTGTATTCGGGGAGACCCAGTACTTC. Translating gives CSVVFGETQYF.

The V and J genes are TRBV19 and TRBJ1-2; tentative D call: TRBD1 (5 bases). Germline V gene lookup returns CDR1 LNHDA and CDR2 SQIVND (reference sequence). V was trimmed by 5 bases and J by 0 bases, leaving 10 bases between them. CDR3 length: 14 amino acids. The CDR3 is CASSYRTTNYGYTF. The CDR3 nucleotides are TGTGCCAGTAGTTACAGGACTACTAACTATGGCTACACCTTC.

This clonotype was picked up a small number of times. The chain is built from TRBV19 and TRBJ2-1; no clear D. Germline V CDR1 and CDR2: LNHDA, SQIVND (reference sequence). The CDR3 contains 11 residues. V was shortened by 3 bases and J by 10 bases, with 7 bases between the two germline ends. The CDR3 spells CASSITSEQFF. CDR3 DNA: TGTGCCAGTAGTATCACATCGGAGCAGTTCTTC.

At least ten counts were recorded for this clonotype. The chain uses TRBV29-1 and TRBJ1-1; maybe TRBD1 (6 bases). This CDR3 spans 12 amino acids. Trimming left V 7 bases short and J 0 bases short, with 9 bases between. Germline-derived CDR1 and CDR2 are SQVTM and ANQGSEA. The CDR3 DNA reads as TGCAGCGGGGACACATTGAACACTGAAGCTTTCTTT. It specifies CSGDTLNTEAFF. The whole variable domain, remainder taken from reference TRBV29-1 and TRBJ1-1, is SAVISQKPSRDICQRGTSLTIQCQVDSQVTMMFWYRQQPGQSLTLIATANQGSEATYESGFVIDKFPISRPNLTFSTLTVSNMSPEDSSIYLCSGDTLNTEAFFGQGTRLTVV.

The rearrangement uses TRBV4-1 and TRBJ2-5, with TRBD2 matching over 9 bases. J gave up 3 bases and V 4 bases, and 9 bases lay outside the gene matches. The CDR3 loop spans 16 amino acids. Germline CDR1 is MGHRA and CDR2 is YSYEKL. The CDR3 DNA is TGCGCCAGCAGCCCTAATAGCGGGAGAGGTAAAGAGACCCAGTACTTC. Translating gives CASSPNSGRGKETQYF.

This clonotype came up many times. V is TRBV11-2 and J is TRBJ2-2; D is perhaps TRBD1 or TRBD2 (5 bases each). This CDR3 region has 15 residues. In germline, CDR1 is SGHAT, CDR2 FQNNGV. Trimming removed 2 bases from V and 5 bases from J, with 12 bases in between. The CDR3 region is CASSLKGPRTGELFF. DNA of the CDR3: TGTGCCAGCAGCTTAAAGGGACCTAGGACCGGGGAGCTGTTTTTT.

The table lists this clonotype with many counts. The CDR3 is CASSFKGTDLQETQYF. The CDR3 DNA follows: TGTGCCAGCAGCTTTAAAGGGACGGACCTGCAAGAGACCCAGTACTTC. V gene TRBV5-4 combines with J gene TRBJ2-5, with D perhaps assigned TRBD1 or TRBD2 (5 bases each). This CDR3 region has 16 residues. Germline loops: CDR1 SGHNT, CDR2 YYREEE (reference sequence). The V end lost 2 bases, the J end lost 2 bases, and 16 bases lay between the germline ends.